Included here is one T cell receptor (beta chain) sequence, with context. No antigen is known for it. This sample stems from a study of OX40 agonist ivuxolimab in advanced cancers. Overall study findings and caveats: Averaged across samples, CD8+ T cells carried more expanded clones than CD4+ did. Researchers did not establish what antigens the expanded peripheral T cells target.

Blood draws occurred at baseline, cycle 4 day 1, and cycle 7 day 1. Libraries were prepared by immunoSEQ multiplex PCR; TCRdb keeps only in-frame clonotypes and omits some of them. The data show tens of thousands of clones, with 80% seen just once and 3.9% held by the top ten. This CDR3 is built from 14 residues. CDR1 is SGHAT, CDR2 FQNNGV, per germline. V lost 8 bases, J lost 10 bases, and 21 bases lay in between. This TCR came from an adult with an advanced solid tumor such as melanoma, head and neck, liver or kidney cancer. The sequences come from CD4+ or CD8+ T cells sorted from blood, collected in a trial of the OX40 agonist ivuxolimab. J is TRBJ2-1 and V is TRBV11-2; the D gene is possibly TRBD1 (5 bases). The CDR3 spells CASGQQVNLGEQFF. The DNA of the CDR3 is TGTGCCAGCGGACAACAGGTTAATCTGGGGGAGCAGTTCTTC.